This T cell receptor (beta chain) was captured by sequencing in a study of T cell changes during pregnancy in multiple sclerosis. Assay used: immunoSEQ multiplex PCR; TCRdb lists only in-frame clones, some missing. The sample carries fewer than 110,000 clones, 75% to 95% recorded once. This material consisted of peripheral blood, taken in the second trimester of pregnancy. The TCR sequence derives from a female donor with multiple sclerosis, enrolled in a pregnancy study.

The CDR3 loop is CASSFSQGLVNTEAFF. The CDR3 DNA reads as TGTGCCAGCAGTTTCTCCCAGGGACTGGTGAACACTGAAGCTTTCTTT. This chain joins TRBV27 and TRBJ1-1; TRBD1 is a possible D gene (5 bases). The CDR3 runs 16 residues. V was trimmed by 3 bases and J by 0 bases, leaving 14 bases between them. Germline V lookup: CDR1 MNHEY, CDR2 SMNVEV (reference sequence).